The following is a T cell receptor beta chain sequence with its context. No antigen is known for it. Base qualities are not provided; no much larger clone lies one nucleotide away. The cohort consisted of 650 to 700 healthy bone marrow donors. Cohort members were all nominally healthy when sampled, although unrecorded immune exposures were likely present. The donor tested CMV seronegative and was one of the 352 seronegative cohort members. Every donor gave a peripheral blood sample, and the peripheral blood mononuclear cells from that sample were used for TCR beta sequencing. The Qiagen DNeasy Blood Extraction Kit was used to extract genomic DNA from the blood cell samples. The CDR3 contains 12 residues, cysteine and phenylalanine counted. The sequence is cut down to CDR3 DNA, 36 bases in frame from base 1. The V end loses 3 bases and the J end loses 5 bases, and a stretch of 6 bases separates them. In the germline V gene, CDR1 corresponds to SGDLS and CDR2 to YYNGEE.

Library generation was performed with the immunoSEQ multiplex PCR assay. For the multiplex PCR, a mixture combining 60 forward primers for TCR Vbeta segments and 13 reverse primers for TCR Jbeta segments was used. A multiplex PCR assay on genomic DNA amplified the CDR3 region of rearranged TCR beta genes. Amplified TCR beta libraries were sequenced as 87-base-pair reads on the Illumina HiSeq System. The source study handled its data this way. Across the 700 or so repertoires, a later analysis counted around 80 million unique TCR beta chains, some 11 million of which were shared by at least two donors. A nearest-neighbor algorithm error-corrected the raw reads and collapsed the reads into unique sequences, merging closely related sequences to remove PCR and sequencing errors. V, D and J gene segments were assigned by aligning CDR3 sequences to IMGT reference sequences. For a sequence to be retained, a match of at least six nucleotides to both a V gene segment and a J gene segment was required. A rearrangement was called productive if the CDR3 had no stop codons and remained in frame with V and J, and every other rearrangement was called non-productive. Following IMGT convention, CDR3 was defined as the stretch from the second conserved V-encoded cysteine up to the conserved J-encoded phenylalanine. The earlier analysis of roughly 590 of the donors excluded sequences that lacked an unambiguous match to a single V gene segment. In an earlier analysis of approximately 590 of the donors, V segments were called functional above 56.7% productive rearrangements and were called segregating when the between-donor standard deviation exceeded 5%. A statistical classification framework was built to diagnose cytomegalovirus status from the catalog of TCR beta chain sequences. In a later analysis, TCR nucleotide sequences were compared against IMGT/GENE-DB human TR gene sequences so that V and J genes could be assigned. In a later analysis, CDR3 sequences and most-parsimonious VDJ recombination scenarios were assigned using the TCRdist pipeline. In a later analysis, each TCR beta chain was defined by its CDR3 amino acid sequence together with its V-gene family, and reads without a unique V-gene family were excluded. To address suspected cross-contamination and a sequencing artifact, a later analysis removed around 600 highly shared, low-generation-probability nucleotide sequences. A later analysis calculated a clonal expansion index for each public chain from normalized within-repertoire ranks of inferred template counts. In a later analysis, generation probabilities were computed with a VDJ recombination model fitted to out-of-frame rearrangements, and the resulting probabilities were checked against IGoR. In a later analysis, TCR-TCR, TCR-HLA and TCR-CMV co-occurrence was scored with hypergeometric tests, and a repertoire-size bias correction was applied to TCR pairs. False discovery rates were estimated in a later analysis by permuting HLA or CMV assignments 20 times. In a later analysis, co-occurring TCRs were grouped using DBSCAN, with TCRdist sequence similarity added in when clustering inside HLA-allele-positive subsets. Repertoires with fewer than 30,000 or more than 120,000 public chains, plus five repertoires with anomalous nucleotide sharing, were excluded from co-occurrence clustering. What TCRdb holds here is the immuneACCESS table cut down to in-frame rearrangements. Part of the clones is not present; checked against another copy, under half of the missing clones reflect an unresolved V gene, and the others are unexplained. The V and J calls and clone size are taken from that table; D and trimming were inferred from the DNA. Within this sample are roughly 220,000 clones, with roughly three quarters of them counted one time only. In total, the top ten clones hold roughly 1.5% of the sample.

The sample comes from a study of cytomegalovirus exposure and HLA in healthy donors (dated by TCRdb to about 2017). Background on the whole study: In an earlier analysis of roughly 590 of the donors, 250 to 350 Gb of sequence data and just under 120 million unique TCR beta sequences from roughly 200 million T cells were reported. An early release covering about 600 HLA-typed donors comprised 250 to 350 gigabases of sequencing data and about 90 million unique TCR sequences. Of the 350 to 450 genotyped donors, roughly 80% were placed in the genetic ancestry cluster associated with self-reported Caucasian donors. The aim of the study was to test whether cataloging public T cell receptors could identify signatures of past pathogen exposure. The T cell repertoires of 666 subjects were profiled by immunosequencing and related to cytomegalovirus serostatus. In addition to the first cohort of roughly 670 subjects, a separate validation cohort of approximately 130 different subjects was used. High-throughput TCR immunosequencing, statistical association of individual TCRs with disease status, and machine learning were combined to predict cytomegalovirus infection status. A later analysis re-analyzed previously published TCR beta repertoires from 660 or so donors and added high-resolution HLA genotyping to study TCR occurrence patterns. In the later analysis, no new phenotypic data were used to find candidate immune exposures; instead, reliance was placed on TCR beta sequences and their occurrence across donors. In an earlier analysis of roughly 580 of the donors, high-throughput TCR beta sequencing was used to judge whether each TCR beta V gene segment behaved as functional or pseudogenic. Donor age, sex, ethnicity and CMV serostatus were compiled together with the repertoire data. A later genetic analysis took genome-wide SNP genotypes for about three fifths of the roughly 700 donors and used that subset as a discovery cohort. Every repertoire in the discovery cohort had been generated on one and the same sequencing platform. Class I and class II HLA loci were covered by the typing at four-digit resolution. The number of donors typed differed by locus, with roughly 620-640 for A, B, C, DRB1 and DQB1, over 500 for DQA1, nearly 610 for DPA1, and some 470 for DPB1. Five DR-DQ haplotypes were treated as single units for association and clustering because of strong linkage in the cohort. On average, roughly 250,000 unique TCR beta nucleotide sequences were sequenced per donor among about 400 genotyped donors of the cohort, with around 19% of those sequences being non-productive. Study-wide conclusions, independent of this receptor: The only immune exposure information available for the cohort was CMV serostatus. An association between a missense DCLRE1C variant and V-gene and J-gene trimming of TCR beta chains was found in a later genetic analysis and replicated in an independent cohort. A later analysis found that HLA-associated TCR beta chains were more clonally expanded and had lower generation probabilities than equally common non-associated chains. Correlated functional status among segregating V segments might reflect linkage disequilibrium, but an unknown experimental factor could not be ruled out. Several of the top co-occurrence clusters appeared to be linked to parvovirus B19, influenza, CMV and Epstein-Barr virus, according to a later analysis. While some public TCRs were present in many individuals, most TCR sequences turned up only very rarely across donors. In a later analysis, 16,951 TCR beta sequences were associated with specific HLA alleles at a false discovery rate of 0.05. In this cohort, only TCR beta chains were sequenced, and detectable features were limited by the absence of alpha or paired-chain data. In an earlier analysis of roughly 500 of the donors, most TCR beta V segments appeared in productive rearrangements about 87% or about 30% of the time, broadly matching IMGT annotations. About 17 rarely observed V segments, including chromosome 9 orphons, were excluded from the earlier analysis of 550 to 700 of the donors because counts were too low. In a later analysis, the rate of TCR association differed among HLA loci, with DRB1 alleles having the most associated TCRs and HLA-C alleles having the fewest. Strong co-occurrence of HLA alleles, especially DR and DQ, made assigning TCR associations to individual alleles difficult. HLA typing was unavailable for some donors at each locus, so association tests used only the typed subset. A few of the identified cytomegalovirus-associated TCR beta chains were confirmed in vitro to be specific for cytomegalovirus antigens. The classifier was reported to diagnose cytomegalovirus status with high specificity and sensitivity in both the original cohort and the validation cohort. The authors suggested that the approach could potentially be extended to other disease states and immunological phenotypes. A further reported finding was that TCR beta sequences accurately predicted the HLA-A and HLA-B alleles for most subjects in the first cohort. Sequencing depth was assumed to be roughly uniform across donors in the presence/absence analyses, though that assumption may not hold. The sequencing pipeline was judged likely to have produced a cluster of highly shared sequence variants as a technical artifact. A later genetic analysis reported fewer N-insertions in productive TCRs among donors in an Asian-associated ancestry cluster than the roughly 620-donor mean. Some IMGT-functional V segments, including TRBV6-2 and TRBV6-3, could not be told apart with the 87-base-pair reads, so those segments were excluded. A total of 150 or so TCR beta chains were listed by the study as associated with cytomegalovirus. Most CMV-associated TCR beta chains appeared to be HLA-restricted in a later analysis, and the HLA associations seemed to be driven largely by CMV exposure.

Specimen: PBMCs. The chain is encoded by TRBV9 joined to TRBJ2-1; a confident D gene designation cannot be given. The receptor was derived from a man aged 45-65 years in good health and CMV-seronegative. CDR3 region: CASSGRDNEQFF. The sequenced DNA: TGTGCCAGCAGCGGGAGAGACAATGAGCAGTTCTTC.